Presented here are 8 T cell receptor beta chains from one specimen sequenced in a study of blood T cells in healthy people across ages. The authors ran a second PCR of about 7 to 12 cycles using a sample-barcoded 5' primer and a J-beta primer mix. Each CDR3 protein gets one entry after TCRdb re-called the 5' RACE reads with MiXCR. The sample holds 800,000 to 950,000 distinct CDR3 sequences, 35% to 40% seen once. Sequenced sample: blood. Source of these receptors: a man aged 18 to 30 in good health.

This clonotype was detected ten times or more. The chain couples TRBV10-3 to TRBJ2-5; TRBD1 or TRBD2 may be the D gene (5 bases each). CDR3 length: 11 amino acids. Between the trimmed V and J ends, which lost 4 bases and 5 bases, there was a span of 5 bases. CDR1 is ENHRY, CDR2 SYGVKD, per germline. As DNA, the CDR3 is TGTGCCATCAGTGGGGGGGAGACCCAGTACTTC. This encodes CAISGGETQYF.

The chain recombines TRBV9 with TRBJ2-4; 7 nucleotides align to TRBD1. There are 19 residues in the CDR3. Per germline, CDR1 SGDLS and CDR2 YYNGEE. V trimming: 3 bases; J trimming: 3 bases; junction bases outside the gene matches: 18. The CDR3, as DNA: TGTGCCAGCAGCGACCCCACAGACAGGGACACTCCAGGCAAAAACATTCAGTACTTC. Amino acids: CASSDPTDRDTPGKNIQYF. Drawing the rest from reference TRBV9 and TRBJ2-4, the complete variable domain is DSGVTQTPKHLITATGQRVTLRCSPRSGDLSVYWYQQSLDQGLQFLIQYYNGEERAKGNILERFSAQQFPDLHSELNLSSLELGDSALYFCASSDPTDRDTPGKNIQYFGAGTRLSVL.

V usage is TRBV10-3 and J usage is TRBJ2-2; D may be TRBD1 or TRBD2 (7 bases each). CDR3 length: 14 amino acids. Trimming stripped 4 bases from V and 5 bases from J, with 11 bases between. From germline, CDR1 is ENHRY and CDR2 SYGVKD. The CDR3 bases are TGTGCCATCAGTGGACAGGGAGGGACCGGGGAGCTGTTTTTT. Amino acids: CAISGQGGTGELFF.

This chain uses TRBV7-2 with TRBJ1-2, with D unclear. Germline lookup yields CDR1 SGHTA and CDR2 FQGNSA. V lost 3 bases and J lost 4, with 12 bases in between. CDR3 length: 14 amino acids. The CDR3 sequence: CASSFGSGSYGYTF. The CDR3 nucleotides are TGTGCCAGCAGCTTTGGCTCCGGATCCTATGGCTACACCTTC. The full variable domain, its missing parts supplied by reference TRBV7-2 and TRBJ1-2, is GAGVSQSPSNKVTEKGKDVELRCDPISGHTALYWYRQSLGQGLEFLIYFQGNSAPDKSGLPSDRFSAERTGGSVSTLTIQRTQQEDSAVYLCASSFGSGSYGYTFGSGTRLTVV.

The chain couples TRBV7-9 to TRBJ2-3; D is perhaps TRBD1 (5 bases). The CDR3 loop spans 16 amino acids. Trimming took 4 bases from V and 5 from J, leaving 19 bases between them. CDR1 is SEHNR and CDR2 is FQNEAQ in the germline V gene (reference sequence). CDR3 residues: CASSSALFRGGDTQYF. The DNA of the CDR3 is TGTGCCAGCAGCTCGGCGCTGTTTAGGGGCGGAGATACGCAGTATTTT.

The chain is built from TRBV6-6 and TRBJ1-5; weak D call: TRBD1 (5 bases). This CDR3 comprises 13 residues. CDR1 and CDR2 from the germline V gene are MNHNY and SVGAGI (reference sequence). Trimming pared 5 bases from V and 5 bases from J, leaving 10 bases between. The CDR3 loop is CASSDDRDQPQHF. The CDR3, as DNA: TGTGCCAGCAGTGACGACAGAGATCAGCCCCAGCATTTT.

The sample holds a few counts of this clonotype. The rearrangement joins TRBV20-1 to TRBJ1-2; D perhaps matches TRBD1 (5 bases). The CDR3 is 19 amino acids. CDR1 DFQATT and CDR2 SNEGSKA come from the germline V gene (reference sequence). V shed 0 bases and J shed 2 bases, with 25 bases lying between them. CDR3 bases: TGCAGTGCTAGAGAGAAAGGAAAAGAGACATCGTGGGGCAACTATGGCTACACCTTC. Its translation: CSAREKGKETSWGNYGYTF.

The genes are TRBV20-1 and TRBJ2-1, with TRBD2 matching 11 bases. V shed 6 bases, J shed 6 bases, and the junction held 19 bases outside the gene matches. Germline CDR1 DFQATT, CDR2 SNEGSKA (reference sequence). The CDR3 has 18 amino acids. CDR3 DNA: TGCAGTGCCCCGTTGACTTTTAGCGGGGGGGAAACCTGCAATGAGCAGTTCTTC. The encoded protein is CSAPLTFSGGETCNEQFF.